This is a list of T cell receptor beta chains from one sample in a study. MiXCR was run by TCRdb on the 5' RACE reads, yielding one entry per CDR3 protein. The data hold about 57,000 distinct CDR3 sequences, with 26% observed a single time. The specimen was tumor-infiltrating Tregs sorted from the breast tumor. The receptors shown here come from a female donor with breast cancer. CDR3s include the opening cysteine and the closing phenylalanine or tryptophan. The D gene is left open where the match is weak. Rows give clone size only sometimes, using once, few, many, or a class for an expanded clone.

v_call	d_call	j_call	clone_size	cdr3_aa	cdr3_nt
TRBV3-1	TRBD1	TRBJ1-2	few	CASTPDRGKSYGYTF	TGTGCCAGCACTCCCGACAGGGGCAAGAGCTATGGCTACACCTTC
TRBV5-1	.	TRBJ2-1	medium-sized	CASSSVAYRAEQFF	TGCGCCAGCAGCTCGGTGGCCTACAGGGCCGAGCAGTTCTTC
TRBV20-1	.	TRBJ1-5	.	CSARAPRERANQPQHF	TGCAGTGCTAGGGCACCTAGGGAGAGAGCCAATCAGCCCCAGCATTTT
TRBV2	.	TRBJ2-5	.	CASTGGRGLGETQYF	TGTGCCAGCACCGGGGGCAGGGGTTTAGGAGAGACCCAGTACTTC
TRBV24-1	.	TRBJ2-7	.	CATSDRTACERYF	TGTGCCACCAGTGATAGGACTGCTTGCGAGCGGTACTTC
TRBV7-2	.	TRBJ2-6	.	CAGSLSWTGANVLTF	TGTGCCGGCAGCTTAAGCTGGACTGGGGCCAACGTCCTGACTTTC
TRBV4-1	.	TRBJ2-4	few	CASSQRDLRRGKNIQYF	TGCGCCAGCAGCCAAAGGGACCTCAGAAGAGGCAAAAACATTCAGTACTTC
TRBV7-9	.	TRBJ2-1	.	CASRPRFYNEQFF	TGTGCCAGCAGGCCGCGGTTCTACAATGAGCAGTTCTTC
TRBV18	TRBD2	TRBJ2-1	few	CASSLKHIAGGPHNEQFF	TGTGCCAGCTCACTTAAACATATAGCGGGGGGGCCACACAATGAGCAGTTCTTC
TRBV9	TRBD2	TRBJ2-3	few	CASSSPRRGGVGGDTQYF	TGTGCCAGCAGCTCCCCACGTCGTGGGGGAGTGGGAGGGGATACGCAGTATTTT
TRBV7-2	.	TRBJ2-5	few	CASSSPVGTQYF	TGTGCCAGCAGCTCCCCGGTAGGGACCCAGTACTTC
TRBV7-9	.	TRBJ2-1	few	CASSFKGSYNEQFF	TGTGCCAGCAGCTTTAAGGGCTCCTACAATGAGCAGTTCTTC
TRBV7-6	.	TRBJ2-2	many	CASSLRGQSTGELFF	TGTGCCAGCAGCTTACGTGGACAAAGCACCGGGGAGCTGTTTTTT
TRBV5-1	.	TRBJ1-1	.	CANTIVEGKDTEAFF	TGCGCCAACACTATAGTAGAAGGGAAGGACACTGAAGCTTTCTTT
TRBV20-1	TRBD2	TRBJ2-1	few	CSAPKSSGTYNEQFF	TGCAGTGCTCCAAAATCCAGCGGGACTTACAATGAGCAGTTCTTC
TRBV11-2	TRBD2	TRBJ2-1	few	CASSLAGGLGEQFF	TGTGCCAGCAGCTTAGCGGGAGGGTTGGGTGAGCAGTTCTTC
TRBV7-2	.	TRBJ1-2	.	CASSLVAGYGYTF	TGTGCCAGCAGCTTAGTGGCAGGTTATGGCTACACCTTC
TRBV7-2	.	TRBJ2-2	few	CASSLARVNTGELFF	TGTGCCAGCAGCTTAGCTAGAGTGAACACCGGGGAGCTGTTTTTT
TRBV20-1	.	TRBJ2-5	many	CSAQDSGDQETQYF	TGCAGTGCACAGGACAGCGGGGACCAAGAGACCCAGTACTTC
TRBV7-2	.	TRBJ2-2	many	CASSFGGYTGELFF	TGTGCCAGCAGCTTTGGCGGGTACACCGGGGAGCTGTTTTTT
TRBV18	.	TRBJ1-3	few	CASSPSSTGGASGNTIYF	TGTGCCAGCTCACCAAGCTCGACCGGAGGGGCCTCTGGAAACACCATATATTTT
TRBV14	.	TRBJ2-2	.	CASSRDSLNTGELFF	TGTGCCAGCAGCCGGGACTCCTTGAACACCGGGGAGCTGTTTTTT
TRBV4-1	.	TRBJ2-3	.	CASSPWPVGRTDTQYF	TGCGCCAGCAGCCCCTGGCCGGTTGGTAGAACAGATACGCAGTATTTT